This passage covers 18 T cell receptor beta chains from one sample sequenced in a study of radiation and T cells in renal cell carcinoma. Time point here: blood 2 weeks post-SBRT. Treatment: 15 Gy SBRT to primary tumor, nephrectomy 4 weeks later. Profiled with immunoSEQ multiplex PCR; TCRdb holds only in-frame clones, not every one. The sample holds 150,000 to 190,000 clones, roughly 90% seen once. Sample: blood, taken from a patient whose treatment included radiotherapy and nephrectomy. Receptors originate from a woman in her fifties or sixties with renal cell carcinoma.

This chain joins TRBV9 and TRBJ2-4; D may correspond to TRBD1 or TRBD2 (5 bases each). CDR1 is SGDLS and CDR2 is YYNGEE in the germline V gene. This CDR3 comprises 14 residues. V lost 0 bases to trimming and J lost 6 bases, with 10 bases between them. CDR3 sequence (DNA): TGTGCCAGCAGCGTAGGAGGGACGGGAAACATTCAGTACTTC. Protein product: CASSVGGTGNIQYF.

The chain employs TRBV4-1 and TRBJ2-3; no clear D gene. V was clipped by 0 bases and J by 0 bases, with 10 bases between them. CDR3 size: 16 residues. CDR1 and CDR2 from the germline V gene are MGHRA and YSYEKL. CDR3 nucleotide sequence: TGCGCCAGCAGCCAAGAGGCTATTGCTAGCACAGATACGCAGTATTTT. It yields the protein CASSQEAIASTDTQYF.

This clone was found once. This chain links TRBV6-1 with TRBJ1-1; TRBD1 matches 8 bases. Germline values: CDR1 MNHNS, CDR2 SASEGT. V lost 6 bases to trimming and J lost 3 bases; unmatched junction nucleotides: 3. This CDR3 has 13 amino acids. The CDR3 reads CASRTDRDTEAFF. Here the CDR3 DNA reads TGTGCCAGCAGGACGGACAGGGACACTGAAGCTTTCTTT.

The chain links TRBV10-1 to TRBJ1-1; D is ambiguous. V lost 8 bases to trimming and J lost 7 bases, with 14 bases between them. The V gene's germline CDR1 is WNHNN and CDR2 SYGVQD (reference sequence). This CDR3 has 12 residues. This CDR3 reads CASGRVLGEAFF. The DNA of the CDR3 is TGCGCCAGCGGTAGGGTACTTGGTGAAGCTTTCTTT.

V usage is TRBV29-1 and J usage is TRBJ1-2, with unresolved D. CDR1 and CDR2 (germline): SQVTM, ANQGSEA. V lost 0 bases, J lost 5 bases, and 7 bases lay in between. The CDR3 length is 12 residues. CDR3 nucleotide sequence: TGCAGCGTTGAAGACCCCTCTTATGGCTACACCTTC. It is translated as CSVEDPSYGYTF. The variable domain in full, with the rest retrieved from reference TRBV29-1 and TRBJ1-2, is SAVISQKPSRDICQRGTSLTIQCQVDSQVTMMFWYRQQPGQSLTLIATANQGSEATYESGFVIDKFPISRPNLTFSTLTVSNMSPEDSSIYLCSVEDPSYGYTFGSGTRLTVV.

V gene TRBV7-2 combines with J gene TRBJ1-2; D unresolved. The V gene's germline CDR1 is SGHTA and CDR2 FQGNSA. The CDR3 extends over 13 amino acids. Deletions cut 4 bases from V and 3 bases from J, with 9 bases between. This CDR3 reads CASSWALHYGYTF. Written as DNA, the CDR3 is TGTGCCAGCAGCTGGGCCCTACACTATGGCTACACCTTC.

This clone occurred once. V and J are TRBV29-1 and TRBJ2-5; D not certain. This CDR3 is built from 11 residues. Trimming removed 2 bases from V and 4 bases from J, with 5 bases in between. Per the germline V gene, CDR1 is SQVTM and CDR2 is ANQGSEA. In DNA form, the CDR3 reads TGCAGCGTTGAACTCGGAGAGACCCAGTACTTC. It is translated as CSVELGETQYF.

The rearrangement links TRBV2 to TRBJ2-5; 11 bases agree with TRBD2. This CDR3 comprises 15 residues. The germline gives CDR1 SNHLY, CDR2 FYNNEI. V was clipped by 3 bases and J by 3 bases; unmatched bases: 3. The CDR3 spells CASSDLGLAEETQYF. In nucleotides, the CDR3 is TGTGCCAGCAGTGATTTGGGACTAGCGGAAGAGACCCAGTACTTC.

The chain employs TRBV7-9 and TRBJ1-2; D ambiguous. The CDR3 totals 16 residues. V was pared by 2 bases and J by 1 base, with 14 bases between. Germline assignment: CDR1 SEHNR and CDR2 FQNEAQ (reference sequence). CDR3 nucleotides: TGTGCCAGCAGCTTATCAGGTACTCGGATTAACTATGGCTACACCTTC. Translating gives CASSLSGTRINYGYTF.

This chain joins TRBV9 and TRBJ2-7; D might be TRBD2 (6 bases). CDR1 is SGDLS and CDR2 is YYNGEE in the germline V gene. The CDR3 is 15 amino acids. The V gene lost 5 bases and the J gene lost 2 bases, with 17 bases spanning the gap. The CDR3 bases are TGTGCCAGCAGTAAGTCCGGGGGAACCACCTACGAGCAGTACTTC. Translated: CASSKSGGTTYEQYF.

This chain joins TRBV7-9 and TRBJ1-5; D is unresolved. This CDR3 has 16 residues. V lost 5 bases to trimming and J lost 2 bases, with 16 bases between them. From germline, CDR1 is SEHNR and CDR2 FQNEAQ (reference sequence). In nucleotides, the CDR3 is TGTGCCAGCAGCCCACCCTGGGGTACCGGCAATCAGCCCCAGCATTTT. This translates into CASSPPWGTGNQPQHF.

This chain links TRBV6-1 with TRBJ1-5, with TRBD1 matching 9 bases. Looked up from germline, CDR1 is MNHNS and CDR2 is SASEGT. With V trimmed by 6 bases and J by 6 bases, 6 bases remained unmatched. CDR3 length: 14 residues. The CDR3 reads CASSHRGQSQPQHF. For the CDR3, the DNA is TGTGCCAGCAGCCACAGGGGGCAAAGTCAGCCCCAGCATTTT.

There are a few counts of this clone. The CDR3 DNA follows: TGTGCCAGCACCGCGGGGGAGGGGTATGGCTACACCTTC. Protein: CASTAGEGYGYTF. The chain uses TRBV11-1 and TRBJ1-2, with a possible D match to TRBD1 (5 bases). This CDR3 has 13 residues. The V end was cut by 7 bases, the J end by 5 bases, with 14 bases between. Looked up from germline, CDR1 is SGHAT and CDR2 is FQDESV (reference sequence).

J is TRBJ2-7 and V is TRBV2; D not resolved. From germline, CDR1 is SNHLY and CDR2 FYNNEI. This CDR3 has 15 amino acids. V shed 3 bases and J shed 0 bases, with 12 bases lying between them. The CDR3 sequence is CASSEARTYSYEQYF. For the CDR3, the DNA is TGTGCCAGCAGTGAGGCCCGTACTTACTCCTACGAGCAGTACTTC.

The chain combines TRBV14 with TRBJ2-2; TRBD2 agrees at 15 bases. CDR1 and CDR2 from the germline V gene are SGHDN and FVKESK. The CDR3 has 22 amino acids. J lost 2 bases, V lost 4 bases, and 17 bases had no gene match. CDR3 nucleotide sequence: TGTGCCAGCAGCCGCGCCCGTTTCCTAGGACTAGCGGGGGGGCTAAACACCGGGGAGCTGTTTTTT. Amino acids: CASSRARFLGLAGGLNTGELFF.

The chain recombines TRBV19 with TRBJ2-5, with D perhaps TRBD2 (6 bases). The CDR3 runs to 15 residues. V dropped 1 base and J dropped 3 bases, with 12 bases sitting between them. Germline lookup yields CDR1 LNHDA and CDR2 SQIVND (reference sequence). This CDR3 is CASSIAGDLKETQYF. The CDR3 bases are TGTGCCAGTAGTATAGCGGGGGACCTAAAAGAGACCCAGTACTTC.

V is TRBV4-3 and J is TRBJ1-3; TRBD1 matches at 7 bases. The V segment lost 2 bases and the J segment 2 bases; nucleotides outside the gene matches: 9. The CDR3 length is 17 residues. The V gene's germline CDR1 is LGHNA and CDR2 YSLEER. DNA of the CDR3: TGCGCCAGCAGCCAAACGCTGAACAGGGGCCCTGGAAACACCATATATTTT. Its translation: CASSQTLNRGPGNTIYF.

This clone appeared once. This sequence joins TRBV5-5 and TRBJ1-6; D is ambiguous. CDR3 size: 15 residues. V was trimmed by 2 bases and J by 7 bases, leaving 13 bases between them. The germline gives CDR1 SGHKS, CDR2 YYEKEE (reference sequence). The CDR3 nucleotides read TGTGCCAGCAGCTTTCGGAGTGAACCAAATTCACCCCTCCACTTT. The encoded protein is CASSFRSEPNSPLHF.